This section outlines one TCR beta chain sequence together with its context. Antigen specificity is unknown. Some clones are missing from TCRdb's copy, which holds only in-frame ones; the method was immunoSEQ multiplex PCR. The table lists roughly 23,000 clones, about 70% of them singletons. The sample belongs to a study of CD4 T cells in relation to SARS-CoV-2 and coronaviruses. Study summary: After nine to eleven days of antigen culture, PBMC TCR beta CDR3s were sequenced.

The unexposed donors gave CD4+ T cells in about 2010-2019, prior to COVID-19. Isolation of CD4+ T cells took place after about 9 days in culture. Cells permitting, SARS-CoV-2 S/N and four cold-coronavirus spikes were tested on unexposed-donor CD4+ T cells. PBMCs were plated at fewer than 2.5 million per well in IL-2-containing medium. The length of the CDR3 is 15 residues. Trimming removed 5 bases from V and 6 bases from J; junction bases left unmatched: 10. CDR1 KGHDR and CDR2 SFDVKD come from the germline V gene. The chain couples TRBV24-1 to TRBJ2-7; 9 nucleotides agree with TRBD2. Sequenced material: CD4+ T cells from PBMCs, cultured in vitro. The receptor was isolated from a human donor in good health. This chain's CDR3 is CATSVLGTSWLEQYF. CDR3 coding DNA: TGTGCCACCAGTGTCCTAGGGACTAGCTGGCTCGAGCAGTACTTC.